This T cell receptor (beta chain) derives from a study of regulatory T cells in long-lasting Graves disease. Whole-study results and caveats: Persistent disease preferred TRBV28, TRBJ1-2 and TRBJ2-5. The study examined only peripheral blood, not thyroid tissue.

This clonotype was seen at least ten times. Its target is unknown. This sample's time point: newly diagnosed GD, antithyroid drugs for less than 3 months. There was RNA extracted from PBMCs, and the TCR library was made from it. Blood from the periphery, about 9.2 milliliters in all, was drawn into EDTA tubes. CDR3 length: 16 amino acids. The V end was cut by 5 bases, the J end by 2 bases, with 18 bases between. Germline assignment: CDR1 MNHEY and CDR2 SMNVEV (reference sequence). Assembly of TCR beta libraries relied on iRepertoire HTBI primers together with Arm-PCR of CDR3 regions. TCRdb used MiXCR to reprocess the multiplex PCR reads, holding one entry per CDR3 protein. The data show 530,000 or so distinct CDR3 sequences, roughly 13% seen once. The sample was also reused in another study, on T cells in Graves' hyperthyroidism and ophthalmopathy.

The sequence derives from a man aged 30-40 years with Graves disease. V and J are TRBV27 and TRBJ1-1; weak D call: TRBD1 (6 bases). This material consisted of peripheral blood mononuclear cells (PBMCs), taken at new diagnosis, from a patient treated with antithyroid drugs. CDR3 residues: CASSRRFVGGNTEAFF. DNA for the CDR3: TGTGCCAGCAGTCGACGTTTTGTGGGGGGCAACACTGAAGCTTTCTTT.